The 2 T cell receptor beta chains listed next were all sequenced from one sample in a study of T cells expressing NK-cell markers. From its re-call of the 5' RACE reads, TCRdb lists each CDR3 protein once, without DNA. Its listing shows around 180,000 distinct CDR3 sequences. Sequencing was performed on blood T cells: a sorted CD56 or NKG2C T cell subset, CD4+ or CD8+ T cells, or bulk PBMC T cells (not recorded which). These receptors all stem from a man aged 18-75 years in good health.

The V call is TRBV27, the J call TRBJ1-2. The germline CDR1 and CDR2 sequences are MNHEY and SMNVEV (reference sequence). The CDR3 length is 13 residues. The CDR3: CASSPTRNYGYTF.

The rearrangement links TRBV6-1 to TRBJ2-5; TCRdb's assignment of TRBD2 cannot be checked, as there is no DNA. CDR1 and CDR2 (germline): MNHNS, SASEGT. CDR3 length: 15 residues. CDR3 protein: CAAESLGGTQETQYF.